These T cell receptor beta chains were read from a single sample in a study of pediatric ulcerative colitis. Method: immunoSEQ multiplex PCR; TCRdb's copy keeps in-frame clones and lacks some. The sample comprises some 50,000 clones, under 80% of which are singletons, and more than 3.5% rests with the top ten. Material for sequencing was gut tissue. The receptors here all came from a girl aged 5-17 years with moderate ulcerative colitis. Each CDR3 is given with its conserved first and last residue.

v_gene: TRBV6-1; j_gene: TRBJ1-2; CDR3aa: CASSVFVPGHKYYGYTF
v_gene: TRBV5-4; j_gene: TRBJ2-2; CDR3aa: CASSRTGGNTGELFF
v_gene: TRBV29-1; j_gene: TRBJ2-1; CDR3aa: CSTGGVYNEQFF
v_gene: TRBV5-1; j_gene: TRBJ2-7; CDR3aa: CASSLSIGVAIYEQYF
v_gene: TRBV10-1; j_gene: TRBJ2-1; CDR3aa: CASSLDRGNYNEQFF
v_gene: TRBV11-2; j_gene: TRBJ2-7; CDR3aa: CASSYGTGSYEQYF
v_gene: TRBV7-9; j_gene: TRBJ2-1; CDR3aa: CASSFARGLGLYEQFF
v_gene: TRBV7-2; j_gene: TRBJ2-1; CDR3aa: CASSLQTSWSYNEQFF
v_gene: TRBV5-6; j_gene: TRBJ2-7; CDR3aa: CASSLWGTDSSYEQYF
v_gene: TRBV5-4; j_gene: TRBJ2-1; CDR3aa: CASSSGQGGEQFF
v_gene: TRBV11-2; j_gene: TRBJ2-1; CDR3aa: CASSSSSGSAFYEQFF
v_gene: TRBV27; j_gene: TRBJ1-2; CDR3aa: CASSLQGAGYGYTF
v_gene: TRBV7-9; j_gene: TRBJ2-2; CDR3aa: CASSLFVLAGDITGELFF
v_gene: TRBV5-1; j_gene: TRBJ2-6; CDR3aa: CASSDDSAGANVLTF
v_gene: TRBV6-4; j_gene: TRBJ1-5; CDR3aa: CASSEESNQPQHF
v_gene: TRBV5-6; j_gene: TRBJ1-1; CDR3aa: CASSFRGQMNTEAFF
v_gene: TRBV19; j_gene: TRBJ2-3; CDR3aa: CASRILGADTQYF
v_gene: TRBV5-6; j_gene: TRBJ2-5; CDR3aa: CASSRLAGRMKETQYF
v_gene: TRBV29-1; j_gene: TRBJ1-1; CDR3aa: CSASTTGTEAFF
v_gene: TRBV19; j_gene: TRBJ2-1; CDR3aa: CASSIVAGAYNEQFF
v_gene: TRBV5-4; j_gene: TRBJ1-3; CDR3aa: CASSSSPSSGNTIYF
v_gene: TRBV27; j_gene: TRBJ1-1; CDR3aa: CASRGVVQAFF